The clone carrying this T cell receptor beta chain has a handful of counts. As yet, its antigen is unknown. The data were taken from a study of post-analysis software for immune sequencing data. Looking at the study overall: Relapsing-remitting, secondary progressive and progressive-relapsing courses of multiple sclerosis were included. Study-wide results and limits: Those with multiple sclerosis, the patient group, showed significantly lower normalized Chao1 diversity than controls. F-measure co-clustering was strong for batch-matched samples.

Incorporated into the TCR beta cDNA libraries were unique molecular identifiers, which served to reduce PCR and sequencing biases. Roughly 450,000 cDNA molecules were recovered from an input of 1 to 10 million T cells. TCRdb called the PCR reads again in MiXCR, with one record for every CDR3 protein. The sample lists about 200,000 distinct CDR3 sequences; 29% were seen once. The sequencing sample was made of blood. The receptor comes from a girl aged 2-17 years with multiple sclerosis.

The CDR3, as DNA: TGCGCCAGCAGCTACTTGGGGGCCACACGAGGCACTGAAGCTTTCTTT. This translates into CASSYLGATRGTEAFF. This sequence joins TRBV4-1 and TRBJ1-1, with a possible D match to TRBD1 (6 bases). V lost 5 bases and J 4 bases, leaving 20 bases between the germline ends. CDR1 is MGHRA, CDR2 YSYEKL, per germline. CDR3 length equals 16 residues.